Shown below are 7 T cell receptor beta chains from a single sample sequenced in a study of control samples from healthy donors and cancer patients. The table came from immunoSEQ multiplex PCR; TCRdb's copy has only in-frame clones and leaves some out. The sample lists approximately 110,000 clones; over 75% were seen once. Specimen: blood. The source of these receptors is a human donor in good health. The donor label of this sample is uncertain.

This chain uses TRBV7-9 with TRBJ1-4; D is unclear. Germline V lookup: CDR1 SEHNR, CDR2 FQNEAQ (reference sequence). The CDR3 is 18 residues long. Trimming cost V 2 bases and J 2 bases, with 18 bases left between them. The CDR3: CASSLRTGIWPTNEKLFF. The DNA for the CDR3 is TGTGCCAGCAGCTTACGTACGGGGATCTGGCCGACTAATGAAAAACTGTTTTTT.

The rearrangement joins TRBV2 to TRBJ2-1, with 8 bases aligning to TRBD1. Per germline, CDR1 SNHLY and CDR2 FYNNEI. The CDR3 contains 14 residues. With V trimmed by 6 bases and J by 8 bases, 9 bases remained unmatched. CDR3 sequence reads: CASSASGQGDEQFF. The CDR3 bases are TGTGCCAGCAGCGCCTCCGGACAGGGCGATGAGCAGTTCTTC.

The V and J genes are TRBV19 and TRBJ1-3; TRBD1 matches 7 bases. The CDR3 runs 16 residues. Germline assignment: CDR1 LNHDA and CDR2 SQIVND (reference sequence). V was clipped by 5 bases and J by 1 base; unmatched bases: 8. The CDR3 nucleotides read TGTGCCAGTAGTGCCGGGACGACAGGGTCTGGAAACACCATATATTTT. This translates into CASSAGTTGSGNTIYF. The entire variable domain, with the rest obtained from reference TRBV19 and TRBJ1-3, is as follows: DGGITQSPKYLFRKEGQNVTLSCEQNLNHDAMYWYRQDPGQGLRLIYYSQIVNDFQKGDIAEGYSVSREKKESFPLTVTSAQKNPTAFYLCASSAGTTGSGNTIYFGEGSWLTVV.

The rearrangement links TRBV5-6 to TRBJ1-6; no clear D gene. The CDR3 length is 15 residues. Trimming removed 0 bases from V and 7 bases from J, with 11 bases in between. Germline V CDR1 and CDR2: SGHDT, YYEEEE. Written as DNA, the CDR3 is TGTGCCAGCAGCTTGGAGTCAGTTAGAAATTCACCCCTCCACTTT. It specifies CASSLESVRNSPLHF.

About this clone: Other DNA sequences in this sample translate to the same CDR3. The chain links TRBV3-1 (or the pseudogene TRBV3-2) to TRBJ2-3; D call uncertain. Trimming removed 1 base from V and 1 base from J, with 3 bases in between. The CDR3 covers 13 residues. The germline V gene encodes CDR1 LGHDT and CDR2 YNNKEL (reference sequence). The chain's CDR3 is CASSQARTDTQYF. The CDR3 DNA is TGTGCCAGCAGCCAAGCTCGCACAGATACGCAGTATTTT.

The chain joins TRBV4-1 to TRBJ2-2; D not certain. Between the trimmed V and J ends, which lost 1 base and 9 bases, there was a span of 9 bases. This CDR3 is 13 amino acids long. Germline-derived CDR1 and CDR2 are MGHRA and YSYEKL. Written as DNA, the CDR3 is TGCGCCAGCAGCCAAGTGGGATTCCGGGAGCTGTTTTTT. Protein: CASSQVGFRELFF.

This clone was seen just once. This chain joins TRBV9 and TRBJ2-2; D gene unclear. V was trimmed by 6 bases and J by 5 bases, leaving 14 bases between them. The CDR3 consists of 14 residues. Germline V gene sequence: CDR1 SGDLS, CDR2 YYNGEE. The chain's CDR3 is CASTPGHGTGELFF. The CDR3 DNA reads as TGTGCCAGCACCCCTGGGCATGGGACCGGGGAGCTGTTTTTT.